The source of this T cell receptor beta chain is a study of tumor-infiltrating lymphocytes in primary liver carcinoma. The researchers produced TCR beta cDNA from 500 ng total RNA with a constant-region primer. Construction of TCR beta libraries relied on three successive nested multiplex PCR rounds employing slightly modified ARM-PCR. TCRdb redid the calling of the multiplex PCR reads with MiXCR, one entry per CDR3 protein. Of about 99,000 distinct CDR3 sequences in the sample, approximately 68% were seen once. Co-extraction yielded RNA and DNA from around 18-30 mg of unsorted bulk tissue. The patients presented with primary liver carcinoma, which was managed through surgical resection. Each tumor had five separate regions sampled. Whole-study findings and limits: The study found a significantly higher top-250-clone fraction in tumors than in blood (p = 0.039). No more than about 8-24% of top clones could be seen in all five tumor regions.

On this clonotype itself: Its antigen is unknown. Its ends do not fully match the called genes, so a read error is possible.

This TCR came from an older woman with primary liver carcinoma and hepatitis B virus infection. Sample: liver tumor tissue from sampling region 5. Subset noted: tumor region T5, tumor centre.

The CDR3 region is CASSQVGGTGHGEQFF. DNA for the CDR3: TGTGCAAGCAGCCAAGTGGGCGGGACTGGCCATGGTGAGCAGTTCTTC. The chain recombines TRBV14 with TRBJ2-1; TRBD2 is a possible D gene (6 bases). CDR1 and CDR2 (germline): SGHDN, FVKESK. The CDR3 is 16 amino acids.